This T cell receptor beta chain was sequenced during a study of response to subunit inactivated influenza vaccine. Overall study results and limits: Authors suggested each seasonal influenza vaccination recruits few new T cells.

In TCRdb, the RT-PCR reads were re-called with MiXCR into one record per CDR3 protein. The repertoire holds some 190,000 distinct CDR3 sequences, with roughly 14% as singletons. With regard to this clonotype: Its antigen is undetermined.

Germline CDR1 and CDR2: DFQATT and SNEGSKA (reference sequence). V was pared by 6 bases and J by 10 bases, with 4 bases of the junction left unmatched. The CDR3 extends over 12 amino acids. This chain joins TRBV20-1 and TRBJ2-1, with 12 bases aligning to TRBD1. The sample in question was CD8+ T cells sorted from PBMCs, obtained 5 days after vaccination. The source of this sequence is a middle-aged man who received an inactivated influenza vaccine. The CDR3 sequence: CSAWDRGREQFF. In nucleotides, the CDR3 is TGCAGTGCCTGGGACAGGGGGCGGGAGCAGTTCTTC.